Listed here are 24 T cell receptor beta chains from one sample, sequenced in a study of beta chain features in type 1 diabetes. All of the isolated RNA was reverse transcribed, so expressed TCRB transcripts were sequenced. Sequencing was performed with immunoSEQ multiplex PCR; in TCRdb, only in-frame clones are kept and a portion is missing. Of 130,000 or so clones in the sample, about a tenth were seen once. Sequenced material: central memory CD4+ T cells from blood. The receptors stem from a woman aged 40-49 years in good health.

This clone appeared a few times. The chain is built from TRBV7-6 and TRBJ2-1, with D perhaps TRBD1 (6 bases). V gave up 7 bases and J gave up 9 bases, with 19 bases separating them. The CDR3 has 14 residues. Per the germline V gene, CDR1 is SGHVS and CDR2 is FNYEAQ. In DNA form, the CDR3 reads TGTGCCAGCACCTCTTCGCCAACAGGGACTGAGCAGTTCTTC. Amino acid sequence: CASTSSPTGTEQFF.

As DNA, the CDR3 is TGTGCCAGCAGTACTGGGGGGGGGCGTTATGGCTACACCTTC. Amino acid sequence: CASSTGGGRYGYTF. V gene TRBV27 combines with J gene TRBJ1-2, with D tentatively TRBD1 (6 bases). This CDR3 region has 14 residues. CDR1 and CDR2 from the germline V gene are MNHEY and SMNVEV (reference sequence). The V end lost 5 bases, the J end lost 5 bases, and 15 bases lay between the germline ends.

The chain uses TRBV18 and TRBJ1-1; the match to TRBD1 covers 7 bases. Germline V lookup: CDR1 KGHSH, CDR2 LQKENI. V lost 4 bases and J lost 7; bases outside the gene matches: 3. The CDR3 runs 12 residues. CDR3: CASSQGAGEAFF. CDR3 DNA sequence: TGTGCCAGCTCACAGGGGGCGGGTGAAGCTTTCTTT.

This clone was detected a few times. This chain links TRBV6-4 with TRBJ2-6; D gene ambiguous. In germline, CDR1 is MRHNA, CDR2 SNTAGT. Trimming left V 11 bases short and J 0 bases short, with 11 bases between. This CDR3 has 14 residues. The CDR3 coding sequence is TGTGCCGGGCCAGGCAGCTCTGGGGCCAACGTCCTGACTTTC. This codes for CAGPGSSGANVLTF.

The chain has TRBV7-2 and TRBJ1-2; TRBD1 aligns across 9 bases. The CDR3 length is 15 residues. The ends lost 5 bases at V and 4 bases at J; junction bases unmatched: 8. The germline gives CDR1 SGHTA, CDR2 FQGNSA. The CDR3 is CASSLGQGISYGYTF. CDR3 sequence (DNA): TGTGCCAGCAGCCTCGGACAGGGGATTTCCTATGGCTACACCTTC.

The V gene is TRBV11-2, the J gene TRBJ2-3, with 7 bases lining up with TRBD1. This CDR3 has 15 residues. The germline gives CDR1 SGHAT, CDR2 FQNNGV. With 1 base clipped from V and 5 bases from J, the junction kept 6 bases outside the gene matches. The CDR3 DNA follows: TGTGCCAGCAGCTTAGTCGACAGGGCACAAGATACGCAGTATTTT. It specifies CASSLVDRAQDTQYF.

This clone was picked up a small number of times. The V and J genes are TRBV7-2 and TRBJ1-2; the match to TRBD1 covers 10 bases. CDR1 and CDR2 (germline): SGHTA, FQGNSA. V was pared by 1 base and J by 4 bases, with 0 bases of the junction left unmatched. The CDR3 loop spans 14 amino acids. CDR3 sequence: CASSLGDRGYGYTF. The DNA of the CDR3 is TGTGCCAGCAGCTTAGGGGACAGGGGCTATGGCTACACCTTC. The whole variable domain, remainder taken from reference TRBV7-2 and TRBJ1-2, is GAGVSQSPSNKVTEKGKDVELRCDPISGHTALYWYRQSLGQGLEFLIYFQGNSAPDKSGLPSDRFSAERTGGSVSTLTIQRTQQEDSAVYLCASSLGDRGYGYTFGSGTRLTVV.

The rearrangement joins TRBV10-3 to TRBJ1-2; the D gene is possibly TRBD1 (6 bases). The CDR3 consists of 13 residues. Per the germline V gene, CDR1 is ENHRY and CDR2 is SYGVKD. Between the trimmed V and J ends, which lost 7 bases and 5 bases, there was a span of 14 bases. The CDR3 coding sequence is TGTGCCATCACCTTACAGGGATCGTATGGCTACACCTTC. This translates into CAITLQGSYGYTF.

This clone was counted many times. This rearrangement joins TRBV29-1 to TRBJ2-3; 8 bases fit TRBD2. The CDR3 extends over 13 amino acids. Germline lookup yields CDR1 SQVTM and CDR2 ANQGSEA. The junction had 3 bases not matched to a gene; V was cut back by 4 bases and J by 3 bases. CDR3 loop: CSVGGGWTDTQYF. CDR3 nucleotides: TGCAGCGTTGGCGGGGGGTGGACAGATACGCAGTATTTT.

The rearrangement joins TRBV2 to TRBJ1-6; D not certain. V lost 3 bases and J lost 4, with 7 bases in between. Germline V CDR1 and CDR2: SNHLY, FYNNEI. The CDR3 loop spans 14 amino acids. The CDR3 DNA sequence: TGTGCCAGCAGTGAGACGGGATATAATTCACCCCTCCACTTT. Protein: CASSETGYNSPLHF.

The chain uses TRBV4-3 and TRBJ2-5, with 10 bases fitting TRBD2. The germline gives CDR1 LGHNA, CDR2 YSLEER. CDR3 length: 20 amino acids. V lost 0 bases, J lost 4 bases, and 17 bases stayed unmatched. CDR3 loop: CASSQERLLGSGGARETQYF. The CDR3 coding sequence is TGCGCCAGCAGCCAAGAAAGGCTCTTGGGGAGCGGGGGGGCCCGAGAGACCCAGTACTTC.

This clone showed up just a few times. The genes are TRBV6-1 and TRBJ1-2; D unresolved. This CDR3 has 13 residues. Trimming took 4 bases from V and 1 from J, leaving 7 bases between them. Per germline, CDR1 MNHNS and CDR2 SASEGT. The CDR3 DNA follows: TGTGCCAGCAGTGTCGCGGATAACTATGGCTACACCTTC. It yields the protein CASSVADNYGYTF.

This clone has a handful of counts. V is TRBV5-1 and J is TRBJ2-3; the D gene is possibly TRBD1 (6 bases). The CDR3 is 16 amino acids. The V end lost 0 bases, the J end lost 3 bases, and 14 bases lay between the germline ends. Germline loops: CDR1 SGHRS, CDR2 YFSETQ. The DNA for the CDR3 is TGCGCCAGCAGCTTGGGTCAGGGGCATAAAACAGATACGCAGTATTTT. This encodes CASSLGQGHKTDTQYF.

In this sample, this clone turned up a few times. The V call is TRBV6-6, the J call TRBJ2-1; maybe TRBD2 (7 bases). The V end lost 6 bases, the J end lost 7 bases, and 16 bases lay between the germline ends. Germline V gene lookup returns CDR1 MNHNY and CDR2 SVGAGI (reference sequence). The CDR3 has 14 amino acids. The CDR3 loop reads CASRGGGAWNEQFF. The DNA of the CDR3 is TGTGCCAGCAGGGGAGGGGGGGCGTGGAATGAGCAGTTCTTC.

The CDR3 region has the DNA TGCGCCAGCAGCTCAGAAAGGGGTTTTGGTGAGCAGTTCTTC. This codes for CASSSERGFGEQFF. V gene TRBV5-1 combines with J gene TRBJ2-1, with D possibly matching TRBD1 (5 bases). The V end lost 3 bases, the J end lost 9 bases, and 16 bases lay between the germline ends. CDR1 is SGHRS and CDR2 is YFSETQ in the germline V gene. This CDR3 comprises 14 residues.

This clone was counted between two and nine times. The CDR3 DNA sequence: TGTGCCAGCAGCTTTGGGCAGGGAACCTACAATGAGCAGTTCTTC. Protein sequence: CASSFGQGTYNEQFF. This rearrangement joins TRBV5-4 to TRBJ2-1; tentatively, D is TRBD1 (5 bases). Germline V gives CDR1 SGHNT, CDR2 YYREEE (reference sequence). V lost 2 bases, J lost 2 bases, and 11 bases lay in between. CDR3 length: 15 residues.

This clone has a handful of counts. Being one base from a much bigger clone, this may be a read error. This rearrangement joins TRBV5-4 to TRBJ1-2; 7 nucleotides line up with TRBD1. Trimming removed 3 bases from V and 2 bases from J; junction bases left unmatched: 1. This CDR3 has 13 residues. The germline CDR1 and CDR2 sequences are SGHNT and YYREEE (reference sequence). This CDR3 reads CASSSTGNYGYTF. CDR3 nucleotides: TGTGCCAGCAGCTCGACAGGGAACTATGGCTACACCTTC.

Many counts were recorded for this clone. The gene calls are TRBV28 and TRBJ1-4; D call uncertain. CDR1 MDHEN and CDR2 SYDVKM come from the germline V gene. V shed 4 bases and J shed 1 base, with 7 bases lying between them. CDR3 length: 14 residues. The CDR3: CASSSEGTNEKLFF. The CDR3 nucleotides are TGTGCCAGCAGTTCCGAGGGAACTAATGAAAAACTGTTTTTT. Variable domain in full (rest from reference TRBV28 and TRBJ1-4): DVKVTQSSRYLVKRTGEKVFLECVQDMDHENMFWYRQDPGLGLRLIYFSYDVKMKEKGDIPEGYSVSREKKERFSLILESASTNQTSMYLCASSSEGTNEKLFFGSGTQLSVL.

This clone has a handful of counts. This chain uses TRBV7-9 with TRBJ1-1, with TRBD1 identical over 11 bases. Germline lookup yields CDR1 SEHNR and CDR2 FQNEAQ (reference sequence). This CDR3 contains 14 residues. Losses at the gene ends were 11 bases for V and 8 bases for J; bases not matched to a gene: 13. CDR3 bases: TGTGCCGGAGGGACAGGGGGAGTCGGTTGGGAAGCTTTCTTT. It translates to CAGGTGGVGWEAFF.

This clone was detected only a few times. The chain has TRBV27 and TRBJ2-6; 11 nucleotides align to TRBD1. The CDR3 is 18 residues long. The J segment lost 1 base and the V segment lost 6 bases, leaving 8 bases of the junction unmatched. Germline CDR1 reads MNHEY; CDR2 reads SMNVEV (reference sequence). This chain's CDR3 is CASRTMDRGLSGANVLTF. The CDR3, as DNA: TGTGCCAGCAGAACTATGGACAGGGGGCTTTCTGGGGCCAACGTCCTGACTTTC.

V is TRBV6-5 and J is TRBJ1-1; D is unclear. The CDR3 length is 13 residues. The V end was cut by 6 bases, the J end by 7 bases, with 15 bases between. Germline V CDR1 and CDR2: MNHEY, SVGAGI. CDR3 in amino acids: CASRNPPVVEAFF. In nucleotides, the CDR3 is TGTGCCAGCAGAAACCCACCGGTAGTTGAAGCTTTCTTT.

This clone was recorded a few times. The V call is TRBV6-4, the J call TRBJ2-5; 7 nucleotides match TRBD2. Germline lookup yields CDR1 MRHNA and CDR2 SNTAGT. The CDR3 has 14 amino acids. With 6 bases clipped from V and 3 bases from J, the junction kept 7 bases outside the gene matches. CDR3 sequence: CASSARAGEETQYF. The CDR3 nucleotides read TGTGCCAGCAGCGCCCGGGCGGGGGAAGAGACCCAGTACTTC.

This clone was detected many times. V usage is TRBV7-2 and J usage is TRBJ2-7; no reliable D call. Per the germline V gene, CDR1 is SGHTA and CDR2 is FQGNSA. Trimming removed 2 bases at V and 4 bases at J, with 6 bases between. This CDR3 has 12 amino acids. CDR3 residues: CASSLNIYEQYF. For the CDR3, the DNA is TGTGCCAGCAGCTTAAATATTTACGAGCAGTACTTC.

This clone was seen a handful of times. V usage is TRBV10-3 and J usage is TRBJ2-5; D remains unclear. V lost 4 bases, J lost 5 bases, and 11 bases lay in between. This CDR3 region has 13 residues. Germline CDR1 and CDR2: ENHRY and SYGVKD. CDR3 coding DNA: TGTGCCATCAGTGTTCTGTCCGGGGAGACCCAGTACTTC. Its translation is CAISVLSGETQYF.